The 12 T cell receptor beta chains below come from one sample, sequenced in a study of blood T cell repertoires in COVID-19. The method was immunoSEQ multiplex PCR; TCRdb's version includes in-frame clones alone and lacks a portion of them. The profile shows hundreds of thousands of clones, 85% to 90% of them singletons. Sequenced: peripheral blood. These receptors all come from a man in his 70s with acute or convalescent COVID-19.

The chain joins TRBV27 to TRBJ2-7, with D possibly matching TRBD1 (6 bases). V was clipped by 9 bases and J by 0 bases, with 24 bases between them. The CDR3 runs to 17 residues. The V gene's germline CDR1 is MNHEY and CDR2 SMNVEV (reference sequence). CDR3 DNA sequence: TGTGCCAGGTCAGCTGGTGGGGGACACGGCAACTCCTACGAGCAGTACTTC. As protein: CARSAGGGHGNSYEQYF.

In this sample, this clone turned up a few times. This chain connects TRBV7-2 to TRBJ1-4, with TRBD1 matching 7 bases. The CDR3 extends over 15 amino acids. Trimming at V came to 2 bases and at J to 7 bases, leaving 7 bases not matched to a gene. Germline V gene sequence: CDR1 SGHTA, CDR2 FQGNSA. CDR3 in DNA: TGTGCCAGCAGCTTATCGCCAGGGGGATTTGAAAAACTGTTTTTT. This sequence encodes CASSLSPGGFEKLFF.

The CDR3 sequence is CASRAGSNYEQYF. In DNA, the CDR3 is TGTGCCAGCAGAGCCGGGTCCAACTACGAGCAGTACTTC. The rearrangement joins TRBV11-2 to TRBJ2-7; D call uncertain. Germline V gene sequence: CDR1 SGHAT, CDR2 FQNNGV. The V end lost 6 bases, the J end lost 3 bases, and 12 bases lay between the germline ends. The CDR3 loop spans 13 amino acids.

V gene TRBV24-1 combines with J gene TRBJ2-1; D may be TRBD1 (6 bases). The CDR3 length is 15 residues. Germline lookup yields CDR1 KGHDR and CDR2 SFDVKD. The V gene lost 2 bases and the J gene lost 3 bases, with 10 bases spanning the gap. The CDR3 is CATSDSVQGYNEQFF. The CDR3 DNA is TGTGCCACCAGTGATTCCGTACAGGGCTACAATGAGCAGTTCTTC.

The V gene is TRBV5-5, the J gene TRBJ1-2; the D gene is possibly TRBD1 (5 bases). The CDR3 runs 14 residues. Trimming pared 0 bases from V and 1 base from J, leaving 7 bases between. The V gene's germline CDR1 is SGHKS and CDR2 YYEKEE (reference sequence). The CDR3 DNA reads TGTGCCAGCAGCTTGGGACAGAGTAACTATGGCTACACCTTC. Translated, it gives CASSLGQSNYGYTF.

Details on this clone: Additional DNA sequences in this sample encode the identical CDR3. This rearrangement joins TRBV15 to TRBJ2-7; TRBD1 might be the D (5 bases). Germline CDR1 and CDR2: LNHNV and YYDKDF (reference sequence). The CDR3 has 14 residues. V gave up 0 bases and J gave up 4 bases, with 10 bases separating them. Here the CDR3 reads CATSRDRASYEQYF. DNA for the CDR3: TGTGCCACCAGCAGAGACAGGGCCAGTTACGAGCAGTACTTC.

The chain joins TRBV21-1 to TRBJ2-7; the table's D gene call, TRBD1, was not cross checked with the DNA. TRBV21-1 has pseudogene status. This CDR3 contains 13 residues. The CDR3 coding sequence is TGTGCCAGCAGCAAAGGGCAGGGTTACGAGCAGTACTTC. Protein sequence: CASSKGQGYEQYF.

V usage is TRBV2 and J usage is TRBJ2-1; the D gene is possibly TRBD1 (5 bases). The CDR3 length is 16 residues. V was clipped by 3 bases and J by 5 bases, with 17 bases between them. Germline V gene lookup returns CDR1 SNHLY and CDR2 FYNNEI. The CDR3 sequence: CASSDYLRQPHNEQFF. The CDR3 coding sequence is TGTGCCAGCAGTGATTATTTGAGACAGCCGCACAATGAGCAGTTCTTC.

The chain is built from TRBV7-9 and TRBJ2-1, with TRBD2 matching over 8 bases. The junction had 9 bases not matched to a gene; V was cut back by 5 bases and J by 3 bases. CDR1 is SEHNR, CDR2 FQNEAQ, per germline (reference sequence). The CDR3 totals 16 residues. Written as DNA, the CDR3 is TGTGCCAGCAGCACCTCCTGGGCGGGAGGCTACAATGAGCAGTTCTTC. It codes for CASSTSWAGGYNEQFF. Full variable domain (remainder filled in from reference TRBV7-9 and TRBJ2-1): DTGVSQNPRHKITKRGQNVTFRCDPISEHNRLYWYRQTLGQGPEFLTYFQNEAQLEKSRLLSDRFSAERPKGSFSTLEIQRTEQGDSAMYLCASSTSWAGGYNEQFFGPGTRLTVL.

This chain connects TRBV4-1 to TRBJ1-2; 8 bases are shared with TRBD1. Trimming removed 4 bases from V and 3 bases from J; junction bases left unmatched: 7. The CDR3 is 15 amino acids. Looked up from germline, CDR1 is MGHRA and CDR2 is YSYEKL. The CDR3 here is CASSPHDRGHYGYTF. The CDR3 DNA reads TGCGCCAGCAGCCCCCATGACAGGGGTCACTATGGCTACACCTTC.

The chain employs TRBV6-6 and TRBJ1-2; 10 positions match TRBD1. The V gene end was trimmed by 6 bases and the J gene end by 1 base; junction bases not matched to a gene: 8. The germline gives CDR1 MNHNY, CDR2 SVGAGI (reference sequence). CDR3 length: 16 residues. CDR3 nucleotides: TGTGCCAGCAGCCCTCGACAGGGGGCTTTTAACTATGGCTACACCTTC. As protein: CASSPRQGAFNYGYTF.

V gene TRBV29-1 combines with J gene TRBJ2-5; 13 nucleotides line up with TRBD2. Unmatched junction bases numbered 7, after V lost 7 bases and J lost 5 bases. The CDR3 consists of 14 residues. Germline V gene sequence: CDR1 SQVTM, CDR2 ANQGSEA. CDR3 DNA: TGCAGCGGTGGACTAGCGGGAGCCGCGGAGACCCAGTACTTC. Translating it yields CSGGLAGAAETQYF.